This T cell receptor beta chain was identified in a study of blood T cell repertoires in COVID-19. The wider study: Samples of COVID-19 (acute and convalescent) were obtained from the United States, Italy and Spain. T cells, B-cell-depleted T cells, or PBMCs provided the cDNA or gDNA that served as material.

Original data processing: Amplification with reference gene primers provided the estimates of nucleated cell counts. Generated by immunoSEQ multiplex PCR, the TCRdb table keeps only in-frame clones and is missing some. V and J calls and clone size are given by that table; D and trimming were obtained from the DNA. The sample includes 250,000 to 300,000 clones, just under 90% of them seen just once. This clone was observed once. Germline CDR1 LGHDT, CDR2 YNNKEL (reference sequence). The V and J ends lost 1 base and 5 bases, in that order; junction bases with no gene match: 7. The CDR3 totals 16 residues.

The V and J genes are TRBV3-1 (or the pseudogene TRBV3-2) and TRBJ2-3; TRBD1 agrees at 9 bases. Source material: peripheral blood. The TCR was taken from a woman aged 40 to 49 with acute or convalescent COVID-19. The CDR3, as DNA: TGTGCCAGCAGCCAAGCTCCGGGACAGGGAGTAGATACGCAGTATTTT. Its translation: CASSQAPGQGVDTQYF.